This T cell receptor beta chain was captured in a study of patients and donors after allogeneic stem cell transplantation (dated by TCRdb to the early 2020s). The receptor library was made with RT-PCR. The sequencing machine was a NextSeq 550. The public reads were quality trimmed at Q25 with fastp and then assembled into clones with MiXCR by TCRdb, keeping productive beta chains. Rows matching on CDR3 protein sequence are summarized as one entry with the most common DNA and genes. Present in this sample are about 960,000 distinct CDR3 sequences, around 17% of which were seen just once. 5% to 6.5% of the sample is held by the ten biggest clonotypes. A distance of 14 bases separates the germline ends of V and J, which lose 8 bases and 1 base respectively. Taken from cysteine to phenylalanine, the CDR3 has 14 residues. Only the CDR3 DNA is retained, 42 bases long and in frame from the first base. Via the germline V gene, CDR1 is ENHRY and CDR2 SYGVKD.

This clonotype was seen a few times. Its antigen is not yet known. Base qualities are not recorded, but no much larger clone differs from it by a single base. The clonotype originates from a human donor who was either an allogeneic HSCT recipient or a stem cell or donor lymphocyte infusion donor (not recorded which). It is not recorded whose cells these are; they may come from a transplant donor. The rearrangement combines TRBV10-3 with TRBJ1-1; the D gene is possibly TRBD1, with 5 bases matching. Specimen: blood, either unsorted or a sorted T cell fraction (not recorded which). The DNA sequence follows: TGTGCCATCGCTATTCGGGGGACGAACACTGAAGCTTTCTTT. This is translated as CAIAIRGTNTEAFF.